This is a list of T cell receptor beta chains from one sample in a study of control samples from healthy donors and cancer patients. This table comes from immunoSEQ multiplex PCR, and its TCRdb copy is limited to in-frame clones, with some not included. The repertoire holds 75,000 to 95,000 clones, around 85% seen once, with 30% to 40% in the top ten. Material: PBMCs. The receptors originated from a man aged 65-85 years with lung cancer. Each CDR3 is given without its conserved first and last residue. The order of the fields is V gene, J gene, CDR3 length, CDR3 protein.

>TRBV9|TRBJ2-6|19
ASSARSNGDSSHSGANVLT
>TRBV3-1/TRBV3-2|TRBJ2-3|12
ASSLSGGTDTQY
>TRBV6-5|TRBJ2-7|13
ASRLLFSAGNEQY
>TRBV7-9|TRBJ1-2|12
ASSPTGGARGYT
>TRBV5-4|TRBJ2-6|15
ASSPGLIPSGANVLT
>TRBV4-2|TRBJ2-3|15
ASSREPQGSLTDTQY
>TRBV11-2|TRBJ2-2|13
ASSLGTGLPGELF
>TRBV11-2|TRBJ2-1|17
ASSREGRGAPFSYNEQF
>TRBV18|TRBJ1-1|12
ASSRQGDEAEAF
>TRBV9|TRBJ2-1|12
ASSASGRYNEQF
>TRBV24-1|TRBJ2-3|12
ATSDYRDVDTQY
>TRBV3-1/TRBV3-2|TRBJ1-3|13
ASSQGIRGGNTIY
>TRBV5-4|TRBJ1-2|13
ASSRPGRTNYGYT
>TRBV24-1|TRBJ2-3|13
ATSDPGLYTDTQY
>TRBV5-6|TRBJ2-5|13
ASSLDRGSQETQY
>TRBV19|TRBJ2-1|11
ASSKAGRDEQF
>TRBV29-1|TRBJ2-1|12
SVRGRGRDNEQF
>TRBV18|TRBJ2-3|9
ASQDGDTQY
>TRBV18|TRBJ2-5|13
ASSAIQGTQETQY
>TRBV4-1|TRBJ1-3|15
ASSQEGIGVPGNTIY
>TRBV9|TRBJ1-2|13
ASSVADRGGFGYT
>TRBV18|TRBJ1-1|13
ASSPDRGSKTEAF
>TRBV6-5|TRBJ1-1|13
ASSTTQDLNTEAF
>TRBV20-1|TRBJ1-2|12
SASGPPGHYGYT
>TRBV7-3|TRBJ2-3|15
ASSLPSAGLATDTQY
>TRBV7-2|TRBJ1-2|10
ASSLEVGGYT
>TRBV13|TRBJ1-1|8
ASSPSGPL
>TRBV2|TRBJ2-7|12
ASSLAGAPYEQY
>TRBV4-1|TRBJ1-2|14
ASSQDLGAANYGYT
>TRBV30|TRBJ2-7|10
AWDTSNYEQY